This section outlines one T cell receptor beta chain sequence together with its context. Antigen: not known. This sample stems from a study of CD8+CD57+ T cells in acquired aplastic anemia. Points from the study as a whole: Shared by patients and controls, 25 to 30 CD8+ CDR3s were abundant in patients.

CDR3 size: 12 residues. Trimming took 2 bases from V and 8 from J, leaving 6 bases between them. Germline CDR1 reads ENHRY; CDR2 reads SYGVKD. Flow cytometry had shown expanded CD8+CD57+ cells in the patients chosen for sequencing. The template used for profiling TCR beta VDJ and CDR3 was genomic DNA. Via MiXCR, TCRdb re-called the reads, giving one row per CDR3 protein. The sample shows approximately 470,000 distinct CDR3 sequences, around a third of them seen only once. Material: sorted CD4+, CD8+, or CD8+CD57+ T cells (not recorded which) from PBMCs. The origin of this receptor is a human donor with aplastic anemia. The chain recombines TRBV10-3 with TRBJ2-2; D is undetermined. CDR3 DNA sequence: TGTGCCATCAGTGAGGGAATTGGGGAGCTGTTTTTT. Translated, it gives CAISEGIGELFF.